The 21 T cell receptor beta chains given below trace back to one sample, sequenced in a study of blood T cell repertoires in COVID-19. Repertoires were generated with immunoSEQ multiplex PCR, while TCRdb's copy carries only in-frame clones and drops some. In the table there are some 210,000 clones, approximately 85% of which are singletons. Specimen: peripheral blood. These receptors originate from a woman in her seventies with active or convalescent COVID-19.

This chain links TRBV28 with TRBJ1-1; D is possibly TRBD1 (5 bases). The V and J ends lost 3 bases and 3 bases respectively, with 14 bases between them. The CDR3 runs 15 residues. Germline loops: CDR1 MDHEN, CDR2 SYDVKM. CDR3 sequence reads: CASSLISGEHTEAFF. In DNA, the CDR3 is TGTGCCAGCAGTTTGATTTCGGGGGAGCACACTGAAGCTTTCTTT.

This chain joins TRBV9 and TRBJ2-3; maybe TRBD2 (6 bases). The CDR3 covers 16 residues. Deletions cut 3 bases from V and 2 bases from J, with 16 bases between. Germline CDR1 SGDLS, CDR2 YYNGEE. Here the CDR3 reads CASSARQTGVTDTQYF. The CDR3 DNA follows: TGTGCCAGCAGCGCGCGCCAAACGGGGGTCACAGATACGCAGTATTTT. Based on the CDR3 plus reference TRBV9 and TRBJ2-3, the full variable domain is DSGVTQTPKHLITATGQRVTLRCSPRSGDLSVYWYQQSLDQGLQFLIQYYNGEERAKGNILERFSAQQFPDLHSELNLSSLELGDSALYFCASSARQTGVTDTQYFGPGTRLTVL.

The chain uses TRBV30 and TRBJ2-7; possibly TRBD1 for D (6 bases). There are 16 residues in the CDR3. Trimming cost V 1 base and J 2 bases, with 18 bases left between them. Germline CDR1 reads GTSNPN; CDR2 reads SVGIG (reference sequence). The CDR3 is CAWSGASGHLTYEQYF. DNA for the CDR3: TGTGCCTGGAGTGGAGCCTCGGGACACCTAACCTACGAGCAGTACTTC.

The DNA for the CDR3 is TGTGCCAGCAGAAAGGACAGGGGTCGAGAAAAACTGTTTTTT. Translation: CASRKDRGREKLFF. The chain combines TRBV6-5 with TRBJ1-4, with TRBD1 matching over 9 bases. This CDR3 is built from 14 residues. Germline CDR1 and CDR2: MNHEY and SVGAGI. Germline trimming cut 6 bases from V and 8 bases from J; bases unmatched to any gene: 7.

The gene calls are TRBV19 and TRBJ1-5; perhaps TRBD1 as D (5 bases). The V end was cut by 9 bases, the J end by 1 base, with 16 bases between. This CDR3 has 15 residues. Germline CDR1 reads LNHDA; CDR2 reads SQIVND (reference sequence). CDR3 nucleotide sequence: TGTGCCAGCTTAAGACAGCCTGGGAGCAATCAGCCCCAGCATTTT. Amino acid sequence: CASLRQPGSNQPQHF.

The CDR3 bases are TGTGCCTGGAACAACAGGGGTGACTATGGCTACACCTTC. This translates into CAWNNRGDYGYTF. The J gene is TRBJ1-2, the V gene TRBV30, with 7 positions matching TRBD1. Germline-derived CDR1 and CDR2 are GTSNPN and SVGIG (reference sequence). This CDR3 has 13 amino acids. The junction had 5 bases not matched to a gene; V was cut back by 4 bases and J by 3 bases.

The V and J genes are TRBV7-3 and TRBJ1-6, with D possibly matching TRBD1 (5 bases). V lost 5 bases to trimming and J lost 9 bases, with 14 bases between them. Germline CDR1 SGHTA, CDR2 FQGTGA. This CDR3 has 14 amino acids. For the CDR3, the DNA is TGTGCCAGCAGCCTTAAAGGGGTTGGTTCACCCCTCCACTTT. Protein sequence: CASSLKGVGSPLHF.

This clone was counted between two and nine times. The J gene is TRBJ1-3, the V gene TRBV6-5, with TRBD1 matching 10 bases. The CDR3 extends over 16 amino acids. The germline CDR1 and CDR2 sequences are MNHEY and SVGAGI. V lost 2 bases, J lost 4 bases, and 5 bases stayed unmatched. This CDR3 is CASSYDRGRPGNTIYF. Here the CDR3 DNA reads TGTGCCAGCAGTTACGACAGGGGGCGCCCGGGAAACACCATATATTTT.

The chain combines TRBV7-6 with TRBJ2-1; 13 bases agree with TRBD2. Germline V gives CDR1 SGHVS, CDR2 FNYEAQ. Trimming at V came to 2 bases and at J to 8 bases, leaving 6 bases not matched to a gene. CDR3 length: 16 residues. The CDR3 DNA reads TGTGCCAGCAGCTTATGGGGGACTAGCGGGAAGGATGAGCAGTTCTTC. As protein: CASSLWGTSGKDEQFF.

For the CDR3, the DNA is TGCGCCAGCAGCCAAGTTGCGACAGGGAGTTGGGGGCAGCAGTACTTC. Its translation: CASSQVATGSWGQQYF. J is TRBJ2-7 and V is TRBV4-1, with 7 bases identical to TRBD1. With V trimmed by 1 base and J by 8 bases, 14 bases remained unmatched. This CDR3 spans 16 amino acids. Germline lookup yields CDR1 MGHRA and CDR2 YSYEKL.

The rearrangement joins TRBV28 to TRBJ2-3; 11 bases map to TRBD2. The junction had 5 bases not matched to a gene; V was cut back by 4 bases and J by 2 bases. The CDR3 length is 16 residues. In germline, CDR1 is MDHEN, CDR2 SYDVKM. As DNA, the CDR3 is TGTGCCAGCAGTTCAGGGACTAGCGGATACACAGATACGCAGTATTTT. Protein: CASSSGTSGYTDTQYF.

The chain carries TRBV28 and TRBJ2-3, with 9 bases matching TRBD2. The germline CDR1 and CDR2 sequences are MDHEN and SYDVKM. The CDR3 covers 16 residues. The ends lost 3 bases at V and 0 bases at J; junction bases unmatched: 4. The CDR3 loop is CASSFPSGISTDTQYF. The CDR3 nucleotides read TGTGCCAGCAGTTTCCCTAGCGGGATAAGCACAGATACGCAGTATTTT.

The rearrangement joins TRBV19 to TRBJ2-1, with D unresolved. Trimming removed 6 bases at V and 0 bases at J, with 9 bases between. The CDR3 is 14 residues long. The V gene's germline CDR1 is LNHDA and CDR2 SQIVND (reference sequence). CDR3 in DNA: TGTGCCAGTAGAGTCGCCTACTCCTACAATGAGCAGTTCTTC. Protein: CASRVAYSYNEQFF.

The chain employs TRBV27 and TRBJ2-3; 8 positions match TRBD2. The length of the CDR3 is 15 residues. Germline V lookup: CDR1 MNHEY, CDR2 SMNVEV (reference sequence). V dropped 4 bases and J dropped 3; count of bases not matched to a gene: 6. Written as DNA, the CDR3 is TGTGCCAGCAGTTCGCATACTAGCGGAACAGATACGCAGTATTTT. Protein sequence: CASSSHTSGTDTQYF.

This clone has just a few counts. The CDR3 DNA reads TGTGCCAGCAGCAGACCGCCGGGACAGGAAGCTTTCTTT. It translates to CASSRPPGQEAFF. The genes are TRBV5-4 and TRBJ1-1, with 7 bases identical to TRBD1. The CDR3 contains 13 residues. V lost 4 bases and J lost 8; bases outside the gene matches: 8. Germline CDR1 reads SGHNT; CDR2 reads YYREEE (reference sequence).

The rearrangement joins TRBV6-2 or TRBV6-3 to TRBJ2-3; TRBD2 matches 9 bases. The V gene end was trimmed by 5 bases and the J gene end by 3 bases; junction bases not matched to a gene: 6. The CDR3 totals 15 residues. Germline loops: CDR1 MNHEY, CDR2 SVGEGT. The CDR3 sequence: CASSLLSGRTDTQYF. The CDR3 region has the DNA TGTGCCAGCAGTCTGCTAAGCGGGAGGACAGATACGCAGTATTTT.

This clone showed up just once. For the CDR3, the DNA is TGTGCCAGCAGCCCCAAAAAGGCGGGGGGACACGAGGAAGAGACCCAGTACTTC. Its protein product is CASSPKKAGGHEEETQYF. The rearrangement links TRBV2 to TRBJ2-5; 8 positions match TRBD2. The germline V gene has CDR1 SNHLY and CDR2 FYNNEI. The CDR3 loop spans 18 amino acids. V lost 6 bases, J lost 3 bases, and 18 bases stayed unmatched.

This clone has a handful of counts. This chain links TRBV28 with TRBJ1-4, with no clear D. The length of the CDR3 is 14 residues. Germline CDR1 reads MDHEN; CDR2 reads SYDVKM. V was pared by 7 bases and J by 3 bases, with 12 bases between. CDR3 coding DNA: TGTGCCAGCAACTTTCTGGGCCCTAATGAAAAACTGTTTTTT. Protein: CASNFLGPNEKLFF. Full variable domain (rest looked up from reference TRBV28 and TRBJ1-4): DVKVTQSSRYLVKRTGEKVFLECVQDMDHENMFWYRQDPGLGLRLIYFSYDVKMKEKGDIPEGYSVSREKKERFSLILESASTNQTSMYLCASNFLGPNEKLFFGSGTQLSVL.

This clone was detected once. The CDR3 loop is CASSLITAGELFF. In DNA, the CDR3 is TGTGCCAGCAGCCTCATAACGGCCGGGGAGCTGTTTTTT. The chain joins TRBV7-2 to TRBJ2-2; no reliable D call. V lost 5 bases to trimming and J lost 6 bases, with 10 bases between them. From germline, CDR1 is SGHTA and CDR2 FQGNSA. The CDR3 runs 13 residues.

This sequence joins TRBV7-9 and TRBJ2-1; 10 nucleotides agree with TRBD2. Germline V gene lookup returns CDR1 SEHNR and CDR2 FQNEAQ (reference sequence). This CDR3 has 16 amino acids. After removal of 1 base from V and 5 bases from J, the junction contained 5 bases not matched to a gene. The CDR3 DNA reads TGTGCCAGCAGCTTAGGTAGCGGGAGGCCCGACAATGAGCAGTTCTTC. The encoded protein is CASSLGSGRPDNEQFF. The full variable domain, rest sourced from reference TRBV7-9 and TRBJ2-1, is DTGVSQNPRHKITKRGQNVTFRCDPISEHNRLYWYRQTLGQGPEFLTYFQNEAQLEKSRLLSDRFSAERPKGSFSTLEIQRTEQGDSAMYLCASSLGSGRPDNEQFFGPGTRLTVL.

The chain employs TRBV5-4 and TRBJ2-1; TRBD2 agrees at 13 bases. CDR3 size: 19 residues. Germline-derived CDR1 and CDR2 are SGHNT and YYREEE (reference sequence). Losses at the gene ends were 4 bases for V and 2 bases for J; bases not matched to a gene: 12. The CDR3 sequence is CASSRGTSGNHRTYNEQFF. For the CDR3, the DNA is TGTGCCAGCAGCAGAGGGACTAGCGGGAACCACCGAACCTACAATGAGCAGTTCTTC.